This TCR beta chain was sequenced in a study of T cell changes during pregnancy in multiple sclerosis. Data came from immunoSEQ multiplex PCR; TCRdb stores just in-frame clones and leaves some out. This sample has approximately 130,000 clones, with roughly 95% found just once. The V and J ends lost 5 bases and 7 bases, in that order; junction bases with no gene match: 11. CDR1 KGHSH and CDR2 LQKENI come from the germline V gene. This CDR3 is built from 14 residues. This sample comprised peripheral blood, obtained after pregnancy. This receptor was obtained from a female donor with multiple sclerosis, enrolled in a pregnancy study. This chain connects TRBV18 to TRBJ2-7, with TRBD1 matching over 7 bases. The CDR3 DNA is TGTGCCAGCTCAGCTCCGGGACAGTCTCAGGAGCAGTACTTC. It codes for CASSAPGQSQEQYF.